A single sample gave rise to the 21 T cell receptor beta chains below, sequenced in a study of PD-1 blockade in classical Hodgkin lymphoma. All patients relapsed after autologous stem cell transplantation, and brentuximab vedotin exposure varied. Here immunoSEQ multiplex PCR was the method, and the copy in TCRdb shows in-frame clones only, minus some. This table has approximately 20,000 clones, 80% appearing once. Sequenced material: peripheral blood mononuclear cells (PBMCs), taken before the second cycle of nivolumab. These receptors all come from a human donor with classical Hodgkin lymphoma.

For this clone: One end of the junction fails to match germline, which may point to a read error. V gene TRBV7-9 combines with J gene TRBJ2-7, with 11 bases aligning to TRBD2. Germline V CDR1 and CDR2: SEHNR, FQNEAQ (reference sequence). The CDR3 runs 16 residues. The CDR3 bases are TGTGCCAGCAGCTCTACTAGCGGGAGTTTCTCCTCCGAGCAGTACTTC. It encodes CASSSTSGSFSSEQYF. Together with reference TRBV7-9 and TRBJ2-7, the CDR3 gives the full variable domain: DTGVSQNPRHKITKRGQNVTFRCDPISEHNRLYWYRQTLGQGPEFLTYFQNEAQLEKSRLLSDRFSAERPKGSFSTLEIQRTEQGDSAMYLCASSSTSGSFSSEQYFGPGTRLTVT.

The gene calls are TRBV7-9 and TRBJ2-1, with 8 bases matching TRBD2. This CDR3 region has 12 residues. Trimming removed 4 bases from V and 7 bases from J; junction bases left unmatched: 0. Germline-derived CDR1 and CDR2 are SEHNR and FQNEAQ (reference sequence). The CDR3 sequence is CASSSSGNEQFF. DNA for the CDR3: TGTGCCAGCAGCTCTAGCGGGAATGAGCAGTTCTTC. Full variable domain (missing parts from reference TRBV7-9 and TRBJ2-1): DTGVSQNPRHKITKRGQNVTFRCDPISEHNRLYWYRQTLGQGPEFLTYFQNEAQLEKSRLLSDRFSAERPKGSFSTLEIQRTEQGDSAMYLCASSSSGNEQFFGPGTRLTVL.

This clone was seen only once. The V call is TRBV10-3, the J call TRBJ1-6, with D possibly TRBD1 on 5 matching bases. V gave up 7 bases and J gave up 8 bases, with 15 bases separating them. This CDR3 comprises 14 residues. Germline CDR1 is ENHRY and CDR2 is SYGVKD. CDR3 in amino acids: CAITPQEIDSPLHF. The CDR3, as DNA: TGTGCCATCACTCCACAGGAGATTGATTCACCCCTCCACTTT.

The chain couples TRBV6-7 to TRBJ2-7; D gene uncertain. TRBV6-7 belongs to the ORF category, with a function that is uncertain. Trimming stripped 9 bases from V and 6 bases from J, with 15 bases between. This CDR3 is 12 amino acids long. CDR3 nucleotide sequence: TGTGCCAGGTTTAAGGCCCTCTGCGAGCAGTACTTC. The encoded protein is CARFKALCEQYF.

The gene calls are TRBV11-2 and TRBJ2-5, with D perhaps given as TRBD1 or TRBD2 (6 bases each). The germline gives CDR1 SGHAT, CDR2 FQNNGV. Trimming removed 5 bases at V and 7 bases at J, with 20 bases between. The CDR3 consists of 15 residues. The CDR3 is CASSTTRDSRGTQYF. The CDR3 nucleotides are TGTGCCAGCAGCACAACTCGGGACTCCAGGGGGACCCAGTACTTC.

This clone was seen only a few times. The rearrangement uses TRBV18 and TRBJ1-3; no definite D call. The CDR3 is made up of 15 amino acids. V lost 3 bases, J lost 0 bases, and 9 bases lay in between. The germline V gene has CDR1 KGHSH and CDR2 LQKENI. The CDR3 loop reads CASSPTALSGNTIYF. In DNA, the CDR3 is TGTGCCAGCTCACCTACTGCCCTCTCTGGAAACACCATATATTTT.

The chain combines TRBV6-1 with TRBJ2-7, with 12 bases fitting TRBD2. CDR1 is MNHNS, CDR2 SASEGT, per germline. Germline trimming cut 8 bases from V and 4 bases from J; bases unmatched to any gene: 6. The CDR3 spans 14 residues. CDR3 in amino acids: CASRTTSGSYEQYF. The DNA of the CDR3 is TGTGCCAGCCGGACGACTAGCGGGAGTTACGAGCAGTACTTC.

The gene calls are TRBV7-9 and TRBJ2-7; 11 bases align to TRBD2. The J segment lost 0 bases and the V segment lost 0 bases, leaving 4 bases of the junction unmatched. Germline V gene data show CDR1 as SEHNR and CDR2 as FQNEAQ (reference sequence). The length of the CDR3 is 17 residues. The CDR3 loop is CASSLALAGGGSYEQYF. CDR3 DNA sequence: TGTGCCAGCAGCTTAGCCCTAGCGGGAGGAGGCTCCTACGAGCAGTACTTC.

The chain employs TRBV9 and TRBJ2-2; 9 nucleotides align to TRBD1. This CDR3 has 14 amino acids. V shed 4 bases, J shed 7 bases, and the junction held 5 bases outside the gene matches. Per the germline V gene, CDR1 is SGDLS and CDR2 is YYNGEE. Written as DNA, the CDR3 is TGTGCCAGCAGCCCACAGGGGGCGGGCGGGGAGCTGTTTTTT. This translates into CASSPQGAGGELFF.

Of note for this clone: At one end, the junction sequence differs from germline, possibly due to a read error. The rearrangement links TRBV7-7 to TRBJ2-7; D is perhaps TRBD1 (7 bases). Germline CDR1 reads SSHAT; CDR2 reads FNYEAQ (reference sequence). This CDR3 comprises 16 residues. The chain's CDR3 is CASSPEGAGWLGEQYF. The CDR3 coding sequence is TGTGCTAGCAGCCCGGAGGGGGCAGGGTGGTTGGGTGAGCAGTACTTC.

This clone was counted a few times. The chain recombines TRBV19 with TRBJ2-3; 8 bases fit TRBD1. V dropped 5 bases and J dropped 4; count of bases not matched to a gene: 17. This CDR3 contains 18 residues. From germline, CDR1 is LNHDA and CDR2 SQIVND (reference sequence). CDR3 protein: CASSARRVTGAASDTQYF. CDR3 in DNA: TGTGCCAGTAGTGCAAGGCGGGTGACAGGGGCTGCCTCAGATACGCAGTATTTT.

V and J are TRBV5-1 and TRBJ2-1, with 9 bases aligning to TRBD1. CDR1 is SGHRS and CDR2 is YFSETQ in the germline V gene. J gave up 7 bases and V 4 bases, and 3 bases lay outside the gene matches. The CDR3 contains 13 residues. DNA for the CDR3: TGCGCCAGCAGCACGACAGGGGGGAATGAGCAGTTCTTC. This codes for CASSTTGGNEQFF.

CDR3 loop: CASSPGAAFVYEQYF. The CDR3 DNA is TGTGCCAGCTCACCAGGAGCGGCATTTGTCTACGAGCAGTACTTC. The chain recombines TRBV18 with TRBJ2-7, with D possibly matching TRBD2 (5 bases). The CDR3 covers 15 residues. Between the trimmed V and J ends, which lost 2 bases and 3 bases, there was a span of 14 bases. CDR1 and CDR2 from the germline V gene are KGHSH and LQKENI.

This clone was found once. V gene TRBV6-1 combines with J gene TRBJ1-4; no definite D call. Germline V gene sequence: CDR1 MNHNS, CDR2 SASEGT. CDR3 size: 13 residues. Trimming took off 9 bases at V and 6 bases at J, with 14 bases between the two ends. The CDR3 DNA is TGTGCCAGTCGGACGAGGCATTATGAAAAACTGTTTTTT. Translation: CASRTRHYEKLFF.

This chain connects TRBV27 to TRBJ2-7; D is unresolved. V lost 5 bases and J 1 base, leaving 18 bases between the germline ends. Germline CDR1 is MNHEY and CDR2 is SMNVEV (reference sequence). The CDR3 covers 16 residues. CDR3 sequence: CASSQDSGVLSYEQYF. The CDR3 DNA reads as TGTGCCAGCAGTCAGGATTCAGGCGTCCTGTCCTACGAGCAGTACTTC.

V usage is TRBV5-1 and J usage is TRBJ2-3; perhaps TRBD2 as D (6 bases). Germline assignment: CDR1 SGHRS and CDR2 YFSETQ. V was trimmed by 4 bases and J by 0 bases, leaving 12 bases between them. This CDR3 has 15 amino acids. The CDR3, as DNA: TGCGCCAGCAGCGGAACCGGGACTAGCACAGATACGCAGTATTTT. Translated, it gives CASSGTGTSTDTQYF.

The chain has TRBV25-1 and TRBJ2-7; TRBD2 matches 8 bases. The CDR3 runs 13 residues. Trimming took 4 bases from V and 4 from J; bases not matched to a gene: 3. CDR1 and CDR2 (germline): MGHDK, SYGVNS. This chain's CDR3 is CASSVSGTYEQYF. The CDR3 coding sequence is TGTGCCAGCAGTGTTAGCGGGACGTACGAGCAGTACTTC.

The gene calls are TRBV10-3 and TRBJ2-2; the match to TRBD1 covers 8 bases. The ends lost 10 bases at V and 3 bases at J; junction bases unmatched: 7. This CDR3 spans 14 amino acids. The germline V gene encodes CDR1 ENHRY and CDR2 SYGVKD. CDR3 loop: CATSGTGDTGELFF. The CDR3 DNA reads TGTGCCACGTCCGGGACAGGCGACACCGGGGAGCTGTTTTTT.

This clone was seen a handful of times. The CDR3 bases are TGTGCCAGTAGTATAATCCCGGGGACTTATCAGCCCCAGCATTTT. Translation gives CASSIIPGTYQPQHF. The genes are TRBV19 and TRBJ1-5; a weak D match, TRBD1 (5 bases). V gave up 2 bases and J gave up 5 bases, with 13 bases separating them. The CDR3 has 15 residues. Germline V gene sequence: CDR1 LNHDA, CDR2 SQIVND (reference sequence).

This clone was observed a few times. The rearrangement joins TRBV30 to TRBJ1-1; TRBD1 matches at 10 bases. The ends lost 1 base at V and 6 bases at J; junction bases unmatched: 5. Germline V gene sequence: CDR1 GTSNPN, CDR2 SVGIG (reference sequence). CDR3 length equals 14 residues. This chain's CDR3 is CAWSEEDRGPEAFF. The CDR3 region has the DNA TGTGCCTGGAGTGAGGAAGACAGGGGGCCTGAAGCTTTCTTT.

In DNA, the CDR3 is TGTGCCAGCAGCTTGTATAATACAGGGGGTCAGCCCCAGCATTTT. It translates to CASSLYNTGGQPQHF. The chain has TRBV5-5 and TRBJ1-5; 8 bases are a match to TRBD1. Looked up from germline, CDR1 is SGHKS and CDR2 is YYEKEE (reference sequence). There are 15 residues in the CDR3. J gave up 6 bases and V 1 base, and 6 bases lay outside the gene matches. The entire variable domain, with the rest obtained from reference TRBV5-5 and TRBJ1-5, is as follows: DAGVTQSPTHLIKTRGQQVTLRCSPISGHKSVSWYQQVLGQGPQFIFQYYEKEERGRGNFPDRFSARQFPNYSSELNVNALLLGDSALYLCASSLYNTGGQPQHFGDGTRLSIL.